The sequence of this TCR beta chain was determined in a study of glioma-infiltrating T cells. Findings and caveats of the study: Gliomas, especially low-grade, showed above-expected tissue-blood divergence; non-neoplastic patients showed below. Very few CDR3 sequences were shared between tissue and blood.

Using RNA template, CDR3s of TCR alpha and beta were amplified with iRepertoire arm-PCR. Input was roughly 100-450 ng of tissue mRNA or PBMC total RNA. TCRdb re-analysed the multiplex PCR reads in MiXCR, keeping a single row per CDR3 protein. Among 150,000 or so distinct CDR3 sequences listed, about two fifths were seen once. The CDR3 sequence is 16 residues long. Germline V gene lookup returns CDR1 LNHDA and CDR2 SQIVND (reference sequence). Losses at the gene ends were 6 bases for V and 5 bases for J; bases not matched to a gene: 11. Points on this clonotype: Its target is unknown.

Material: glioma tissue, nonneoplastic brain tissue, or PBMCs (not recorded which). The TCR comes from a human donor with low-grade glioma or glioblastoma, undergoing nonglioma brain surgery, or in good health (not recorded which). V and J are TRBV19 and TRBJ1-1; TRBD1 matches at 11 bases. CDR3 residues: CASRSTDRGRSTEAFF. The CDR3 DNA sequence: TGTGCCAGTAGAAGCACGGACAGGGGGCGAAGTACTGAAGCTTTCTTT.